This TCR beta chain was captured by sequencing in a study of cytomegalovirus exposure and HLA in healthy donors (dated by TCRdb to about 2017). About the full investigation: An earlier analysis of fewer than 750 of the donors reported about 280 Gb of sequence data and roughly 120 million unique TCR beta sequences obtained from approximately 180 million T cells. About 280 gigabases of sequencing data and approximately 92 million unique TCR sequences made up an early release that covered nearly 650 HLA-typed donors. Of the 350 to 450 genotyped donors, approximately 83% fell in the genetic ancestry cluster associated with self-reported Caucasian donors. The aim of the study was to test whether cataloging public T cell receptors could identify signatures of past pathogen exposure. The study profiled the T cell repertoires of some 610 subjects by immunosequencing and related them to cytomegalovirus serostatus. A separate validation cohort of about 110 different subjects was used in addition to the approximately 700-subject first cohort. To predict cytomegalovirus infection status, the study combined high-throughput TCR immunosequencing, statistical association of individual TCRs with disease status, and machine learning. In a later analysis, previously published TCR beta repertoires from about 640 donors were re-analyzed and high-resolution HLA genotyping was added so that TCR occurrence patterns could be studied. Rather than using new phenotypic data, the later analysis identified candidate immune exposures from TCR beta sequences and from how often those sequences occurred across donors. To decide whether each TCR beta V gene segment behaved as functional or pseudogenic, an earlier analysis of approximately 600 of the donors relied on high-throughput TCR beta sequencing. Donor age, sex, ethnicity and CMV serostatus were compiled alongside the repertoire data. In a later genetic analysis, genome-wide SNP genotypes for about 65% of the roughly 670 donors were used, and that subset was treated as a discovery cohort. Every discovery cohort repertoire had been produced on one sequencing platform. HLA typing covered class I and class II loci at four-digit resolution. The number of donors typed differed by locus, with roughly 629-640 for A, B, C, DRB1 and DQB1, roughly 520 for DQA1, over 600 for DPA1, and around 450 for DPB1. Roughly five DR-DQ haplotypes were treated as single units for association and clustering because of strong linkage in the cohort. On average, around 240,000 unique TCR beta nucleotide sequences were sequenced per donor among 398 genotyped donors of the cohort, with roughly a sixth of those sequences being non-productive. What the study reported, not specific to this receptor: A later genetic analysis reported fewer N-insertions in productive TCRs among donors in an Asian-associated ancestry cluster than the approximately 670-donor mean. For the cohort, immune exposure information was limited to CMV serostatus. A later genetic analysis associated a missense DCLRE1C variant with V-gene and J-gene trimming of TCR beta chains, and an independent cohort replicated the association. The cohort was sequenced for TCR beta chains only, and without alpha or paired-chain data the features that could be detected were limited. Because HLA typing was missing for some donors at each locus, association tests included only the typed subset. A few of the identified cytomegalovirus-associated TCR beta chains were confirmed in vitro to be specific for cytomegalovirus antigens. The earlier analysis of a few hundred of the donors excluded fewer than 20 rarely observed V segments, including chromosome 9 orphons, because counts were too low. When HLA alleles, especially DR and DQ, strongly co-occurred, TCR associations were difficult to assign to individual alleles. Linkage disequilibrium might explain the correlated functional status among segregating V segments, but an unknown experimental factor could not be excluded. The authors suggested that the approach could potentially be generalized to other disease states and immunological phenotypes. The study gave a list of about 150 TCR beta chains associated with cytomegalovirus. Most CMV-associated TCR beta chains appeared to be HLA-restricted in a later analysis, and the HLA associations seemed to be driven largely by CMV exposure. The classifier was reported to diagnose cytomegalovirus status with high specificity and sensitivity in both the original and validation cohorts. In a later analysis, HLA-associated TCR beta chains were found to be more clonally expanded and to have lower generation probabilities than equally common non-associated chains. Roughly uniform sequencing depth across donors was assumed in presence/absence analyses, although this assumption may not hold. A group of highly shared sequence variants was considered likely to be a technical artifact of the sequencing pipeline. At a false discovery rate of 0.05, a later analysis linked 16,951 TCR beta sequences to specific HLA alleles. Because the 87-base-pair reads could not distinguish some IMGT-functional V segments, including TRBV6-2 and TRBV6-3, those segments were excluded. In a later analysis, the rate of TCR association differed among HLA loci, with DRB1 alleles having the most associated TCRs and HLA-C alleles having the fewest. Most TCR sequences were observed very rarely across donors, whereas some public TCRs were present in many individuals. A further reported finding was that TCR beta sequences accurately predicted the HLA-A and HLA-B alleles for most subjects in the first cohort. Several of the top co-occurrence clusters appeared to be linked to parvovirus B19, influenza, CMV and Epstein-Barr virus, according to a later analysis. In an earlier analysis of approximately 600 of the donors, most TCR beta V segments were observed in productive rearrangements about 90% or about 30% of the time, broadly matching IMGT annotations.

Library preparation employed the immunoSEQ multiplex PCR assay. For the multiplex PCR, a mixture combining 60 forward primers for TCR Vbeta segments and 13 reverse primers for TCR Jbeta segments was used. A multiplex PCR assay on genomic DNA amplified the CDR3 region of rearranged TCR beta genes. The amplified TCR beta libraries were sequenced on the Illumina HiSeq System as 87-base-pair reads. As for the original processing: Across the 670 or so repertoires, a later analysis counted roughly 84 million unique TCR beta chains, roughly 11 million of which were shared by at least two donors. To remove PCR and sequencing errors, raw reads were error-corrected and collapsed into unique sequences using a nearest-neighbor algorithm that merged closely related sequences. V, D and J gene segments were assigned by aligning CDR3 sequences to IMGT reference sequences. For a sequence to be retained, a match of at least six nucleotides to both a V gene segment and a J gene segment was required. A rearrangement counted as productive if the CDR3 had no stop codons and remained in frame with V and J, and every other rearrangement counted as non-productive. CDR3 was defined by IMGT convention, running from the second conserved V-encoded cysteine to the conserved J-encoded phenylalanine. In an earlier analysis of approximately 590 of the donors, sequences lacking an unambiguous match to a single V gene segment were excluded. In an earlier analysis of a few hundred of the donors, V segments were called functional above 56.7% productive rearrangements and were called segregating when the between-donor standard deviation exceeded 5%. A statistical classification framework was built for diagnosing cytomegalovirus status from the catalog of TCR beta chain sequences. V and J gene assignment, in a later analysis, came from comparing TCR nucleotide sequences with IMGT/GENE-DB human TR gene sequences. The TCRdist pipeline was used in a later analysis to assign CDR3 sequences and most-parsimonious VDJ recombination scenarios. In a later analysis, each TCR beta chain was defined by its CDR3 amino acid sequence together with its V-gene family, and reads lacking a unique V-gene family were excluded. A later analysis removed several hundred highly shared, low-generation-probability nucleotide sequences to deal with suspected cross-contamination and a sequencing artifact. For each public chain, a later analysis derived a clonal expansion index from normalized ranks of inferred template counts within each repertoire. In a later analysis, generation probabilities were computed with a VDJ recombination model fitted to out-of-frame rearrangements, and the resulting probabilities were checked against IGoR. In a later analysis, TCR-TCR, TCR-HLA and TCR-CMV co-occurrence was scored with hypergeometric tests, and a repertoire-size bias correction was applied to TCR pairs. In a later analysis, false discovery rates were estimated by permuting HLA or CMV assignments 20 times. A later analysis grouped co-occurring TCRs with DBSCAN, adding TCRdist sequence similarity when clustering within HLA-allele-positive subsets. Co-occurrence clustering excluded repertoires with fewer than 30,000 or more than 120,000 public chains, plus five with anomalous nucleotide sharing. In TCRdb, the immuneACCESS table is reduced to in-frame sequences with V and J assigned. These tables do not hold every clone; where another copy was compared, an unresolved V gene accounts for under half, and the others remain unexplained. That table furnishes V, J and clone size, whereas the DNA furnished D and trimming. The sample has around 180,000 clones on record, roughly 70% of them singletons. Over 1.2% of the sample is in the top ten clones.

This clone was detected a few times. It lacks a known antigen. Per-nucleotide qualities are absent, and no much larger clonotype sits a single base away. In total, 500 to 700 healthy bone marrow donors made up the cohort. At the time of sampling, all cohort members were nominally healthy, though unrecorded immune exposures were likely present. The donor tested CMV seronegative, placing the donor among the 350 or so seronegative members of the cohort. Each donor provided a peripheral blood sample, and peripheral blood mononuclear cells were used for TCR beta sequencing. The Qiagen DNeasy Blood Extraction Kit was used to extract genomic DNA from the blood cell samples. Including cysteine and phenylalanine, the CDR3 has 17 amino acids. CDR3 DNA only is kept here, 51 bases in frame from base 1. V drops 1 base and J drops 7 bases, leaving 20 bases in between. CDR1 MNHNS and CDR2 SASEGT are derived from the germline V gene.

The receptor comes from a girl aged 10 to 17 in good health and CMV-seronegative. The sequenced material came from PBMCs. The chain is assembled from TRBV6-1 and TRBJ2-1, with an unclear D gene assignment. The CDR3 here reads CASSEEIAIRSWNEQFF. The DNA reads TGTGCCAGCAGTGAAGAAATTGCGATACGATCATGGAATGAGCAGTTCTTC.